The T cell receptor beta chain described here comes from a study of T cell responses to AZD1222 COVID-19 vaccine. Turning to the study itself: Second doses were pooled across both intervals (about 4 or about 12 weeks). Study-level results: Two AZD1222 administrations were followed by greater Spike-specific TCR breadth and depth. There were vaccine-associated CD4 TCRs across spike, dominant at 160-218 and 743-854. Females made up more of the donors, who were largely white British, and clonal diversity may have come out too low.

TCRdb's table, derived via immunoSEQ multiplex PCR, lists solely in-frame clones and lacks some. The repertoire holds 73,000 or so clones, with 82% as singletons. The germline gives CDR1 SGHTA, CDR2 FQGTGA. The V and J ends lost 4 bases and 4 bases, in that order; junction bases with no gene match: 3. CDR3 length: 15 amino acids. A remark on this clone: Its cognate antigen is unknown.

This rearrangement joins TRBV7-3 to TRBJ2-2, with 10 bases that match TRBD2. This sample comprised peripheral blood, obtained on day 0 of AZD1222 vaccination. The TCR sequence derives from an adult in good health. The CDR3 here is CASSSSGGFTGELFF. The CDR3 DNA reads TGTGCCAGCAGCTCTAGCGGGGGATTCACCGGGGAGCTGTTTTTT.